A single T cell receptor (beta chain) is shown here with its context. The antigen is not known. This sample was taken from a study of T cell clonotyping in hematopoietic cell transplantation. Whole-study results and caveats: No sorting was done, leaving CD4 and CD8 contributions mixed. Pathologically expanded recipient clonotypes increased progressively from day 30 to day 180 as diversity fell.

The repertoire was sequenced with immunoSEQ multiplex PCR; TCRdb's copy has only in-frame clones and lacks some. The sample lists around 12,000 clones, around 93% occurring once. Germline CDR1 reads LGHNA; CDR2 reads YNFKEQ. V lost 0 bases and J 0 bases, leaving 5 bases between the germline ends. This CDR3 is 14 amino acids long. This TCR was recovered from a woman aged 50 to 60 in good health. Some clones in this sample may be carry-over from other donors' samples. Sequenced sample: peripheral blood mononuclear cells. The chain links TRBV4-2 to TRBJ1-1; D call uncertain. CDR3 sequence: CASSQDPVNTEAFF. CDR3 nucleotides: TGTGCCAGCAGCCAAGATCCAGTGAACACTGAAGCTTTCTTT.